This entry describes one T cell receptor (beta chain). Original methodology: By means of reference gene primer amplification, nucleated cell counts were estimated. Profiled with immunoSEQ multiplex PCR; TCRdb holds only in-frame clones, not every one. V, J and clone size reflect that table, while D and trimming were determined from the DNA. The top ten hold about 24% of the sample, which has tens of thousands of clones, roughly 80% seen once. The sample comes from a study of blood T cell repertoires in COVID-19. About the research overall: There were acute and convalescent COVID-19 samples, and they came from the United States, Italy and Spain. T cells, B-cell-depleted T cells, or PBMCs supplied cDNA or gDNA.

CDR3 size: 16 residues. The V and J ends lost 6 bases and 0 bases, in that order; junction bases with no gene match: 6. Germline CDR1 reads KGHSH; CDR2 reads LQKENI. This sequence was found in a human donor in a cohort sampled during active COVID-19. The source material was peripheral blood. V usage is TRBV18 and J usage is TRBJ2-2; 8 nucleotides agree with TRBD1. The CDR3 reads CASSRDRLPNTGELFF. The CDR3 nucleotides read TGTGCCAGCTCGCGGGACAGGTTACCGAACACCGGGGAGCTGTTTTTT.